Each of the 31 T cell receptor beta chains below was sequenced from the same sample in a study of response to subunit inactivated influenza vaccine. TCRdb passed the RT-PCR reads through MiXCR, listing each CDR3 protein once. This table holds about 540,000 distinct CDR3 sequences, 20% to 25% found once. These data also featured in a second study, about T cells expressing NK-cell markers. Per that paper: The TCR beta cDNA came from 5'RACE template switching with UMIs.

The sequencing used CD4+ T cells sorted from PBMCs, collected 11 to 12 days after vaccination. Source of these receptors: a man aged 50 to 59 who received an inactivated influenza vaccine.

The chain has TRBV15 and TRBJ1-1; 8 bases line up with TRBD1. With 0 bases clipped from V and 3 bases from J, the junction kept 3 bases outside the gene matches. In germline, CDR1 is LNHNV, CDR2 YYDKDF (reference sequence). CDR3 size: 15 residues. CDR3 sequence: CATSRDNRGDTEAFF. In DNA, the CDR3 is TGTGCCACCAGCAGAGATAACAGGGGGGACACTGAAGCTTTCTTT.

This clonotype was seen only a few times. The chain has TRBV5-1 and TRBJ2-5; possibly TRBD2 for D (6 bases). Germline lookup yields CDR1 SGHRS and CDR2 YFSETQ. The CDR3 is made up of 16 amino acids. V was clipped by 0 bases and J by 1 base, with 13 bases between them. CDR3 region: CASSLGPGRSQETQYF. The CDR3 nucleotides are TGCGCCAGCAGCTTGGGGCCAGGGAGGTCCCAAGAGACCCAGTACTTC.

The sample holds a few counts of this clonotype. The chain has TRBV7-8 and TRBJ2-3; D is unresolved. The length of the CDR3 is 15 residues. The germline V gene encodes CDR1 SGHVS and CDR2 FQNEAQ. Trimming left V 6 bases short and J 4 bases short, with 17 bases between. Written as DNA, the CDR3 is TGTGCCAGCAGGCCCGCCTTAGGGATTGCAGATACGCAGTATTTT. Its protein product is CASRPALGIADTQYF.

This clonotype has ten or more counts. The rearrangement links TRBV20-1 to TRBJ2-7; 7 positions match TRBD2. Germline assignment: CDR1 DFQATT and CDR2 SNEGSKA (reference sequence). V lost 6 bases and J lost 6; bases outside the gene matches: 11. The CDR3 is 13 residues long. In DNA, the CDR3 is TGCAGTGCGTCGGGACTTTCGGGGGGCGAGCAGTACTTC. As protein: CSASGLSGGEQYF.

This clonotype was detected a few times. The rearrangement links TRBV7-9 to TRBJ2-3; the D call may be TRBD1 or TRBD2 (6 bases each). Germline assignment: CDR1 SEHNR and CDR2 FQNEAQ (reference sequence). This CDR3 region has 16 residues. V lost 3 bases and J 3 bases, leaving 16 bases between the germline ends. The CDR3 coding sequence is TGTGCCAGCAGCTTCGGACAGCTCCGGGGGACAGATACGCAGTATTTT. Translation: CASSFGQLRGTDTQYF.

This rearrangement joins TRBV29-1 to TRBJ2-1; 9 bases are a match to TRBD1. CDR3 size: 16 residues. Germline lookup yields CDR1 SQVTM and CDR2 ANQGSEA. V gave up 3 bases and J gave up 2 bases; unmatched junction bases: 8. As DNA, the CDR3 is TGCAGCGTTGAGGGTATAGACAGGGGGACCTACAATGAGCAGTTCTTC. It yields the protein CSVEGIDRGTYNEQFF.

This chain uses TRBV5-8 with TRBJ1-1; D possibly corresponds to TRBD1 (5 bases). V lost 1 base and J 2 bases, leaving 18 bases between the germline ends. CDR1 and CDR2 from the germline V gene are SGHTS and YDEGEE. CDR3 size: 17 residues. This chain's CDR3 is CASSLFGAAPKNTEAFF. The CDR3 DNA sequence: TGTGCCAGCAGCTTGTTTGGGGCCGCCCCGAAAAACACTGAAGCTTTCTTT.

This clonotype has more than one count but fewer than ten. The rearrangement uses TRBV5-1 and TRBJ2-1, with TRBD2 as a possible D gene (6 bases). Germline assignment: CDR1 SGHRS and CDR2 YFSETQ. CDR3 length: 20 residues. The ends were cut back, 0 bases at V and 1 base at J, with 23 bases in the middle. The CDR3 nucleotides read TGCGCCAGCAGCTTGGCCCGCAGGTATAGCGGTGGGGAATCCTACAATGAGCAGTTCTTC. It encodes CASSLARRYSGGESYNEQFF.

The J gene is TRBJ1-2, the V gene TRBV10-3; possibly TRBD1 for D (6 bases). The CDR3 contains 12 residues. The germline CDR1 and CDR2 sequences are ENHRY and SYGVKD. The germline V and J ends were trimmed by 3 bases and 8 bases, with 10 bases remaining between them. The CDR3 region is CAISDRGGGYTF. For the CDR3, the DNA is TGTGCCATCAGTGACAGGGGCGGGGGCTACACCTTC.

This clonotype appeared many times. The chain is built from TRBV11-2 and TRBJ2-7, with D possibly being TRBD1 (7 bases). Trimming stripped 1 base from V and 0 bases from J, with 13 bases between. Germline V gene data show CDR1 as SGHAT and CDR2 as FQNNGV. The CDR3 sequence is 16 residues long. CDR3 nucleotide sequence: TGTGCCAGCAGCTTAGGGCAGGGGGGTTTCTCCTACGAGCAGTACTTC. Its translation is CASSLGQGGFSYEQYF.

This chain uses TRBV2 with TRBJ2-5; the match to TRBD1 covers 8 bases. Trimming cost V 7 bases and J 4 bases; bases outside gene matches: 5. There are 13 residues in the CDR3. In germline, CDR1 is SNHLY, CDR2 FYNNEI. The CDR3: CASTKDRAETQYF. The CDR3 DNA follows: TGTGCCAGCACCAAGGACAGGGCAGAGACCCAGTACTTC.

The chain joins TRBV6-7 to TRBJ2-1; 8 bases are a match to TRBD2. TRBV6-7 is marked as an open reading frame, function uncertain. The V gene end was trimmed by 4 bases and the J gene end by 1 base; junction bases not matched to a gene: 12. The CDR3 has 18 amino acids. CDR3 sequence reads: CASSCGGSGKWSYNEQFF. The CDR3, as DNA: TGTGCCAGCAGTTGCGGGGGTAGCGGGAAGTGGTCCTACAATGAGCAGTTCTTC.

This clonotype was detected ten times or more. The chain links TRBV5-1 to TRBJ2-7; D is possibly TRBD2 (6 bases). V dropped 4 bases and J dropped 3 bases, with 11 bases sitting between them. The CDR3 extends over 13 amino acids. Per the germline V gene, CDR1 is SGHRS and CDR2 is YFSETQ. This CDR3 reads CASSPGDGYEQYF. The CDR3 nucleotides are TGCGCCAGCAGCCCGGGGGACGGCTACGAGCAGTACTTC.

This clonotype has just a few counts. The CDR3 coding sequence is TGCGCCAGCAGCGCGCGGCGGTGGGACACTGAAGCTTTCTTT. Its protein is CASSARRWDTEAFF. This chain links TRBV10-1 with TRBJ1-1, with D uncertain. This CDR3 region has 14 residues. Trimming pared 6 bases from V and 3 bases from J, leaving 14 bases between. Germline V gene data show CDR1 as WNHNN and CDR2 as SYGVQD (reference sequence).

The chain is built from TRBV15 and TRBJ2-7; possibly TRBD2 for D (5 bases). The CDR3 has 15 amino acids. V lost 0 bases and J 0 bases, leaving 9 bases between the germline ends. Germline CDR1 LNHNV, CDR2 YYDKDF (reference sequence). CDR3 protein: CATSRDLRDSYEQYF. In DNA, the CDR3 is TGTGCCACCAGCAGAGATCTCCGGGACTCCTACGAGCAGTACTTC. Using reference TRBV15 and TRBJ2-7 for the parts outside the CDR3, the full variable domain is DAMVIQNPRYQVTQFGKPVTLSCSQTLNHNVMYWYQQKSSQAPKLLFHYYDKDFNNEADTPDNFQSRRPNTSFCFLDIRSPGLGDTAMYLCATSRDLRDSYEQYFGPGTRLTVT.

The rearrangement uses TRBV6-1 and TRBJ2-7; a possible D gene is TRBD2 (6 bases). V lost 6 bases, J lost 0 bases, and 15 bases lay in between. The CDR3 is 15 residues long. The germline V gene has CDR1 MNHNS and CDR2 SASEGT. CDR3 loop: CASRPQRALSYEQYF. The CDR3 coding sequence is TGTGCCAGCAGACCACAGCGGGCCCTCTCCTACGAGCAGTACTTC.

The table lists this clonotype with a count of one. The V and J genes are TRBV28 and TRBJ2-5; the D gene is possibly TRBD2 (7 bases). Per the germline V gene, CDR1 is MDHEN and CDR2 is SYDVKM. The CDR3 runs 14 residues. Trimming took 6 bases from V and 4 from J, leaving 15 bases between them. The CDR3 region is CASSRPGGPETQYF. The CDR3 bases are TGTGCCAGCAGCCGCCCGGGGGGCCCAGAGACCCAGTACTTC.

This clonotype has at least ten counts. The chain's CDR3 is CASSLGPSSLETQYF. DNA of the CDR3: TGCGCCAGCAGCTTGGGGCCATCATCCCTTGAGACCCAGTACTTC. The chain links TRBV5-1 to TRBJ2-5; D is uncertain. CDR1 SGHRS and CDR2 YFSETQ come from the germline V gene. V dropped 0 bases and J dropped 5 bases, with 14 bases sitting between them. The length of the CDR3 is 15 residues.

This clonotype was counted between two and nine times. DNA of the CDR3: TGTGCCATCAGTGACCAGCAGGGCCCCTACAATGAGCAGTTCTTC. This codes for CAISDQQGPYNEQFF. This chain joins TRBV10-3 and TRBJ2-1, with a weak D call TRBD1 (5 bases). The V and J ends lost 3 bases and 2 bases respectively, with 11 bases between them. CDR3 length: 15 amino acids. Germline V gene data show CDR1 as ENHRY and CDR2 as SYGVKD.

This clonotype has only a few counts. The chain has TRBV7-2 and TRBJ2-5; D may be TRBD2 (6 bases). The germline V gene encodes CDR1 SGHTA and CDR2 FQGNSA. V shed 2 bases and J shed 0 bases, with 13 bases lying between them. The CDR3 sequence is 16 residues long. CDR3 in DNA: TGTGCCAGCAGCTTACTTGGAGGGGCTAACCAAGAGACCCAGTACTTC. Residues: CASSLLGGANQETQYF. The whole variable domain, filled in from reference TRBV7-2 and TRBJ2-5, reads GAGVSQSPSNKVTEKGKDVELRCDPISGHTALYWYRQSLGQGLEFLIYFQGNSAPDKSGLPSDRFSAERTGGSVSTLTIQRTQQEDSAVYLCASSLLGGANQETQYFGPGTRLLVL.

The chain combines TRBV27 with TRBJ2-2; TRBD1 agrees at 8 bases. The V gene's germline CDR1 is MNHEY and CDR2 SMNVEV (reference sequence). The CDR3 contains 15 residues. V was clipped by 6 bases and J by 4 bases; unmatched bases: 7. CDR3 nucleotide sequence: TGTGCCAGCAGACCCAGGACAGGGCGCACCGGGGAGCTGTTTTTT. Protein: CASRPRTGRTGELFF.

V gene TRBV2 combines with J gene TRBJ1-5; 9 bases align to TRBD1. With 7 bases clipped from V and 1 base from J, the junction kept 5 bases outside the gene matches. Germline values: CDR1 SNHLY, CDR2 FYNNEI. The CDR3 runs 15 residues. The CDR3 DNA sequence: TGTGCCAGCAAGACCGGGACAGGGAGCAATCAGCCCCAGCATTTT. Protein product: CASKTGTGSNQPQHF.

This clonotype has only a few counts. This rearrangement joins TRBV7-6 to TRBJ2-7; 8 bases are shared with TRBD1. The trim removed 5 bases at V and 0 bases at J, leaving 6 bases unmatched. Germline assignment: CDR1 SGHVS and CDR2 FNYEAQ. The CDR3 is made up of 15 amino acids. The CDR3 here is CASSTGGISSYEQYF. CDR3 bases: TGTGCCAGCAGCACAGGGGGGATTAGCTCCTACGAGCAGTACTTC.

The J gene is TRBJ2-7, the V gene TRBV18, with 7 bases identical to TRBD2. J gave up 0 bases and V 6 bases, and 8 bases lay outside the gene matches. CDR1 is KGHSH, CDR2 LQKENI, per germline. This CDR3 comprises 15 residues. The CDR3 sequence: CASSHSSGSSYEQYF. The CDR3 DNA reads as TGTGCCAGCTCTCACTCTAGCGGTAGCTCCTACGAGCAGTACTTC.

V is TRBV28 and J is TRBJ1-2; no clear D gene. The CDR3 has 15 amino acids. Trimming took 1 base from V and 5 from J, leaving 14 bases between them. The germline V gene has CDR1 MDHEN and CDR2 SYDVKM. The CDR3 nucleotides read TGTGCCAGCAGTTTATTTGGTACCTGGGGATATGGCTACACCTTC. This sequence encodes CASSLFGTWGYGYTF.

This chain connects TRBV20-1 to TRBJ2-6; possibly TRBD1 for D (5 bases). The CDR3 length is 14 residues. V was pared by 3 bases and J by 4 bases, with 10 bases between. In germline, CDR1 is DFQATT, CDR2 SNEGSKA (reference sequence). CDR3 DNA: TGCAGTGCTAGTCCCCGGACAGGGGCCAACGTCCTGACTTTC. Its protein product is CSASPRTGANVLTF.

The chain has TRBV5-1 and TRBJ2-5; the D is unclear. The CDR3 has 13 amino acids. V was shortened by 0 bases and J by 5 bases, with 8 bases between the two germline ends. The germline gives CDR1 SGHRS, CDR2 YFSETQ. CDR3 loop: CASSLAGDETQYF. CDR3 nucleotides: TGCGCCAGCAGCTTGGCTGGGGATGAGACCCAGTACTTC.

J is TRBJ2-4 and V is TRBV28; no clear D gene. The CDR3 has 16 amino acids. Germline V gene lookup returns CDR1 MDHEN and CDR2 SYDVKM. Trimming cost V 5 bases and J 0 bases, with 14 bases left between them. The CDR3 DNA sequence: TGTGCCAGCAGTCCCTCATTGGGGTTAGCCAAAAACATTCAGTACTTC. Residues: CASSPSLGLAKNIQYF.

CDR3 nucleotide sequence: TGTGCCATCAGTGATCGCCCCTTGTCGAAGGAGGGAAACATTCAGTACTTC. This gives the protein CAISDRPLSKEGNIQYF. The chain combines TRBV10-3 with TRBJ2-4, with TRBD2 as a possible D gene (6 bases). Germline V CDR1 and CDR2: ENHRY, SYGVKD. V shed 3 bases and J shed 6 bases, with 21 bases lying between them. The CDR3 length is 17 residues.

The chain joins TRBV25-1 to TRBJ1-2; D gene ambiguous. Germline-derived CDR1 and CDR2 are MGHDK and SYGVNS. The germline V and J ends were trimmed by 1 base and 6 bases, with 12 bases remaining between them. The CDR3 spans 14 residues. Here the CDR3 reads CASSEFPREDGYTF. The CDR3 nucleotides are TGTGCCAGCAGTGAATTCCCGCGAGAGGATGGCTACACCTTC.

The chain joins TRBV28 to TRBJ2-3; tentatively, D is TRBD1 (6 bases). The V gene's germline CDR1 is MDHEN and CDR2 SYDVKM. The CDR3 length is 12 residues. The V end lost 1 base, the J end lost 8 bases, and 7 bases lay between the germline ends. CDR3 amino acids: CASSLLQGTQYF. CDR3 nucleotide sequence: TGTGCCAGCAGTTTATTACAGGGTACGCAGTATTTT.